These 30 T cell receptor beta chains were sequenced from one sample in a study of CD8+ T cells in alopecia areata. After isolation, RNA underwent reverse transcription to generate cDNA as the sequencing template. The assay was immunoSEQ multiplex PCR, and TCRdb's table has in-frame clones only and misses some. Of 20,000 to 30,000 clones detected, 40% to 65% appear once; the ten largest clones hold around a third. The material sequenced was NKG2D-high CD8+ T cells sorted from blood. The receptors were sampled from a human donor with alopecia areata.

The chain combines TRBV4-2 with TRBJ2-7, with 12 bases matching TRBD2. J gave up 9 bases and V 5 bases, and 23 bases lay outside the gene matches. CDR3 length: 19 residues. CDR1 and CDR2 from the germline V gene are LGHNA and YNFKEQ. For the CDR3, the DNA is TGTGCCAGCAGCTTGGAGGGGACTAGCGGGCGTAGGATCCTCGGGGTGCAGTACTTC. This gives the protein CASSLEGTSGRRILGVQYF.

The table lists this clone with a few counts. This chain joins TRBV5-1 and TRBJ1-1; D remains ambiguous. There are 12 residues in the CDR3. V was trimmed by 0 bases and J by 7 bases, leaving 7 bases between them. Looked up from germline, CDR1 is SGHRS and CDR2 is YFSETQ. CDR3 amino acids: CASSLGVSEAFF. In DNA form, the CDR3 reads TGCGCCAGCAGCTTGGGGGTCAGTGAAGCTTTCTTT.

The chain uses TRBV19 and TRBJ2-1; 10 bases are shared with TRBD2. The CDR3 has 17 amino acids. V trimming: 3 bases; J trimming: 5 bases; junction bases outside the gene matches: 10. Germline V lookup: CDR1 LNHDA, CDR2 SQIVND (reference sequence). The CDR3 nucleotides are TGTGCCAGTAGTATTAAATTTCCTAGCGGGAGCCACAATGAGCAGTTCTTC. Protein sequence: CASSIKFPSGSHNEQFF.

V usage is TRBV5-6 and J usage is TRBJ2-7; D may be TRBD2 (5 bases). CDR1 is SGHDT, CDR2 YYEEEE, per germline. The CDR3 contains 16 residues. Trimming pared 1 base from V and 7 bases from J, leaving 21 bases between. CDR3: CASSLMSLASLGEQYF. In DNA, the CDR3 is TGTGCCAGCAGCTTGATGAGTCTAGCAAGCCTCGGGGAGCAGTACTTC.

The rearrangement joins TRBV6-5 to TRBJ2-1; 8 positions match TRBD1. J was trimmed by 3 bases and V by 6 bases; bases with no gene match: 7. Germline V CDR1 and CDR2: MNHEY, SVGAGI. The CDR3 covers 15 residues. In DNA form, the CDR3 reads TGTGCCAGCAGCCCCGGGACAGGAGGCTACAATGAGCAGTTCTTC. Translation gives CASSPGTGGYNEQFF.

CDR3 protein: CAWSSGTSGVTDTQYF. The CDR3 bases are TGTGCCTGGAGTTCGGGGACTAGCGGGGTCACAGATACGCAGTATTTT. The chain combines TRBV30 with TRBJ2-3; 13 bases agree with TRBD2. Germline V gene lookup returns CDR1 GTSNPN and CDR2 SVGIG (reference sequence). Trimming removed 2 bases from V and 2 bases from J; junction bases left unmatched: 4. This CDR3 comprises 16 residues. Using reference TRBV30 and TRBJ2-3 for the parts outside the CDR3, the full variable domain is SQTIHQWPATLVQPVGSPLSLECTVEGTSNPNLYWYRQAAGRGLQLLFYSVGIGQISSEVPQNLSASRPQDRQFILSSKKLLLSDSGFYLCAWSSGTSGVTDTQYFGPGTRLTVL.

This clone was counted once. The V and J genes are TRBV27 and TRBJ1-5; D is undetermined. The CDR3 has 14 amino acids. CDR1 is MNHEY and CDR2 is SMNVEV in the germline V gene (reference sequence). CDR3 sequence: CEKPPPECNQPQHF. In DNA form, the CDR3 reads TGTGAAAAGCCCCCCCCTGAGTGCAATCAGCCCCAGCATTTT.

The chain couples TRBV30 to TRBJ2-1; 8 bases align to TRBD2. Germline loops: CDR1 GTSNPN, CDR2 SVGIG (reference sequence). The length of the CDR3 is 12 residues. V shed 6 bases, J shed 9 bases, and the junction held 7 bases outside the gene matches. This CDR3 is CACYGRAPEQFF. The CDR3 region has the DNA TGTGCCTGTTACGGGAGGGCACCTGAGCAGTTCTTC.

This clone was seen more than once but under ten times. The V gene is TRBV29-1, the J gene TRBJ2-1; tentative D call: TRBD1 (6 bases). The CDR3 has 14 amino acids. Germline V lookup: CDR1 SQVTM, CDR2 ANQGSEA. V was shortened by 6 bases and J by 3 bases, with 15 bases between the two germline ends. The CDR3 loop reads CSVPRRDNYNEQFF. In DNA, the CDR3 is TGCAGCGTCCCCCGACGGGACAACTACAATGAGCAGTTCTTC.

The CDR3, as DNA: TGTGCCAGCCGGGACGGGACCTACGAGCAGTACTTC. This translates into CASRDGTYEQYF. The chain links TRBV19 to TRBJ2-7, with D perhaps matching TRBD1 or TRBD2 (5 bases each). The CDR3 loop spans 12 amino acids. The V gene's germline CDR1 is LNHDA and CDR2 SQIVND (reference sequence). Trimming cost V 9 bases and J 2 bases, with 11 bases left between them.

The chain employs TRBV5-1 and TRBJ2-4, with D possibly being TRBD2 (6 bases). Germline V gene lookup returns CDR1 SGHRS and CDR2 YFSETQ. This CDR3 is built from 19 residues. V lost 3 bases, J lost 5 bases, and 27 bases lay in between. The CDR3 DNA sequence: TGCGCCAGCAGCTCGATGGACTGGAGCCTTTCGGAGGGCGAAAACATTCAGTACTTC. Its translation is CASSSMDWSLSEGENIQYF.

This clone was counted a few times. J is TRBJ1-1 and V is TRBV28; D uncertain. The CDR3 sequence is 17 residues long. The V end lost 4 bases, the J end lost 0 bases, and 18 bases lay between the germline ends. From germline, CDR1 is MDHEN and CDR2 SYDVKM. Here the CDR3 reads CASSSPLVKPVNTEAFF. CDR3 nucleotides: TGTGCCAGCAGTTCCCCCCTCGTGAAACCAGTGAACACTGAAGCTTTCTTT.

CDR3 loop: CASSLFLAGNNEQFF. The CDR3 DNA sequence: TGTGCCAGCAGTTTATTCCTAGCGGGCAACAATGAGCAGTTCTTC. The genes are TRBV28 and TRBJ2-1; the match to TRBD2 covers 8 bases. Germline lookup yields CDR1 MDHEN and CDR2 SYDVKM. The CDR3 spans 15 residues. V dropped 1 base and J dropped 5; count of bases not matched to a gene: 4. Full variable domain (remainder filled in from reference TRBV28 and TRBJ2-1): DVKVTQSSRYLVKRTGEKVFLECVQDMDHENMFWYRQDPGLGLRLIYFSYDVKMKEKGDIPEGYSVSREKKERFSLILESASTNQTSMYLCASSLFLAGNNEQFFGPGTRLTVL.

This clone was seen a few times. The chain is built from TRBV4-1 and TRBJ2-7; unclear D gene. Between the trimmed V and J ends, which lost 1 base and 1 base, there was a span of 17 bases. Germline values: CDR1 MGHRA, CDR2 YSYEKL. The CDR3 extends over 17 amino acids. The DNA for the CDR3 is TGCGCCAGCAGCCAAGTGGTCTTAGGTCCTCCTTCCTACGAGCAGTACTTC. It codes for CASSQVVLGPPSYEQYF.

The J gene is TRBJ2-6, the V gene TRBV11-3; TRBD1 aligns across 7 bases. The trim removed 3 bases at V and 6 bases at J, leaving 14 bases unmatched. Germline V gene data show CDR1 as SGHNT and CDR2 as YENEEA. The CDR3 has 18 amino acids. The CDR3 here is CASSLDGDSFVVANVLTF. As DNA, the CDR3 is TGTGCCAGCAGCTTGGACGGGGACAGTTTTGTAGTGGCCAACGTCCTGACTTTC.

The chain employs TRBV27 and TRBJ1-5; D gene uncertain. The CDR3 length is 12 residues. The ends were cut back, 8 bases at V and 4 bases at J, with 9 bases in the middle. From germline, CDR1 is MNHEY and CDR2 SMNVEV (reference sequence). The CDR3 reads CASSAGNQPQHF. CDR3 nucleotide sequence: TGTGCCAGCTCCGCTGGGAATCAGCCCCAGCATTTT.

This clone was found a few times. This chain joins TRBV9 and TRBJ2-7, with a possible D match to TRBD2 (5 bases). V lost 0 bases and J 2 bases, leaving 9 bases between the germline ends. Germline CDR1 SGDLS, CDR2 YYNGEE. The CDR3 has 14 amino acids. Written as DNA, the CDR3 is TGTGCCAGCAGCGTAGAAGGAGGAGCCTACGAGCAGTACTTC. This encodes CASSVEGGAYEQYF.

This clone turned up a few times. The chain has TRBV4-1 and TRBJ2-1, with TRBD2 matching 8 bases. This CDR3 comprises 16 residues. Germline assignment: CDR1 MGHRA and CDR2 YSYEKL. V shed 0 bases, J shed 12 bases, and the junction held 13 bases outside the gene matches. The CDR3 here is CASSQDMGGTRIVQFF. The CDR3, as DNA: TGCGCCAGCAGCCAAGATATGGGTGGGACTAGAATTGTGCAGTTCTTC.

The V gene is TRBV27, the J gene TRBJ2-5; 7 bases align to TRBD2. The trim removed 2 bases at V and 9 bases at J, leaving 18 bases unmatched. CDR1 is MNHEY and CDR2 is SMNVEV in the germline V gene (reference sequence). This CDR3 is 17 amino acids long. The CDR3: CASSLTPRAGAEPAQYF. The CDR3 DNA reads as TGTGCCAGCAGTTTAACTCCCAGGGCGGGAGCCGAGCCCGCCCAGTACTTC.

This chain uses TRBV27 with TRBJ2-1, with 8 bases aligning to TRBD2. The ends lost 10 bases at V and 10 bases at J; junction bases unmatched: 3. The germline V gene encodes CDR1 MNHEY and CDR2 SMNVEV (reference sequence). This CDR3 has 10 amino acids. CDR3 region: CATGTREQFF. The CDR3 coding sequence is TGTGCCACCGGGACTAGGGAGCAGTTCTTC.

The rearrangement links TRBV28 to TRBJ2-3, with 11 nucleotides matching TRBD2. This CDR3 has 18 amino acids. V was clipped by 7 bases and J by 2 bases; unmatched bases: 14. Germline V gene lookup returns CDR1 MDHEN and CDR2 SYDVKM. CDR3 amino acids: CASTGPPRLAGPTDTQYF. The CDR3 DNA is TGTGCCAGCACGGGGCCGCCGCGACTAGCGGGGCCCACAGATACGCAGTATTTT.

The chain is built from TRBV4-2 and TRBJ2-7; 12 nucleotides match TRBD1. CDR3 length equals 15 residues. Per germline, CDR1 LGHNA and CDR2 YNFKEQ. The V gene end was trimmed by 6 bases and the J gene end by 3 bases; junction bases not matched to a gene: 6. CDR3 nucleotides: TGTGCCAGCAGTAACCGGGACAGGGGGCACTACGAGCAGTACTTC. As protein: CASSNRDRGHYEQYF.

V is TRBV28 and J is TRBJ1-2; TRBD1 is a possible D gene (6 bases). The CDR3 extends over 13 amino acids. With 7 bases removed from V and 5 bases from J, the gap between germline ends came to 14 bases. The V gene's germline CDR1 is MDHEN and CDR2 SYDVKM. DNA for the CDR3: TGTGCCAGCATCGGTGGACAGACTTATGGCTACACCTTC. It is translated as CASIGGQTYGYTF.

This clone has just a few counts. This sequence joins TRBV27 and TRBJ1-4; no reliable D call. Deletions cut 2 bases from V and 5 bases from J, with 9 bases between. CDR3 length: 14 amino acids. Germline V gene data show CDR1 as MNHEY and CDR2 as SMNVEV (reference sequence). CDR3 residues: CASSLRRLNEKLFF. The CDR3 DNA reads TGTGCCAGCAGTTTACGAAGGCTGAATGAAAAACTGTTTTTT. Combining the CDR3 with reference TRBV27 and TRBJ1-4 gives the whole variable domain EAQVTQNPRYLITVTGKKLTVTCSQNMNHEYMSWYRQDPGLGLRQIYYSMNVEVTDKGDVPEGYKVSRKEKRNFPLILESPSPNQTSLYFCASSLRRLNEKLFFGSGTQLSVL.

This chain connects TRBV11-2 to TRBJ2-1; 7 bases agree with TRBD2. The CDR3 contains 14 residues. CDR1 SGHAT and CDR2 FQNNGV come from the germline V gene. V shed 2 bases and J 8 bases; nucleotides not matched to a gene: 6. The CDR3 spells CASSLMGRGDEQFF. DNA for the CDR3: TGTGCCAGCAGCTTAATGGGACGGGGGGATGAGCAGTTCTTC.

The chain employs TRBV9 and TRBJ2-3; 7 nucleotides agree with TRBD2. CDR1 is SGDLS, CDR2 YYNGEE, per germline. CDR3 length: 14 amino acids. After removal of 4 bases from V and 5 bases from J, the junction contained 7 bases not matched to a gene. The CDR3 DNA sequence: TGTGCCAGCAGCCCAGCGGGAAGGGGAGATACGCAGTATTTT. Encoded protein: CASSPAGRGDTQYF. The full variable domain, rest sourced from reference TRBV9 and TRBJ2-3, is DSGVTQTPKHLITATGQRVTLRCSPRSGDLSVYWYQQSLDQGLQFLIQYYNGEERAKGNILERFSAQQFPDLHSELNLSSLELGDSALYFCASSPAGRGDTQYFGPGTRLTVL.

In DNA form, the CDR3 reads TGTGCCAGTACGTGGGACCGGAGAGCCAGCTCTGGGGCCAACGTCCTGACTTTC. Protein product: CASTWDRRASSGANVLTF. The gene calls are TRBV19 and TRBJ2-6; D could derive from TRBD1 or TRBD2 (5 bases each). There are 18 residues in the CDR3. Germline CDR1 reads LNHDA; CDR2 reads SQIVND (reference sequence). V was shortened by 7 bases and J by 0 bases, with 19 bases between the two germline ends.

The CDR3 protein is CASSLSRPDTQYF. The CDR3, as DNA: TGTGCCAGCAGTTTATCCAGGCCAGATACGCAGTATTTT. J is TRBJ2-3 and V is TRBV2; D unresolved. CDR1 is SNHLY, CDR2 FYNNEI, per germline. This CDR3 region has 13 residues. Trimming removed 5 bases at V and 4 bases at J, with 10 bases between.

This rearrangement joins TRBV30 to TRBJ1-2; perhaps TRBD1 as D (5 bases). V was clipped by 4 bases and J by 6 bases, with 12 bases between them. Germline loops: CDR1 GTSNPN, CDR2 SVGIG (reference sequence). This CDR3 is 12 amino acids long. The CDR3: CAWNVGANGYTF. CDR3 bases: TGTGCCTGGAATGTCGGGGCGAATGGCTACACCTTC.

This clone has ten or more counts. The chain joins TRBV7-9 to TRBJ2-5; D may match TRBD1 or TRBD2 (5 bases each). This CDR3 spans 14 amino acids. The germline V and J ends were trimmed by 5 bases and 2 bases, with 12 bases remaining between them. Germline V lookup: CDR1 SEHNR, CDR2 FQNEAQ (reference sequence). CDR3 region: CASSPRGEQETQYF. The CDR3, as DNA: TGTGCCAGCAGCCCTAGGGGAGAGCAAGAGACCCAGTACTTC.